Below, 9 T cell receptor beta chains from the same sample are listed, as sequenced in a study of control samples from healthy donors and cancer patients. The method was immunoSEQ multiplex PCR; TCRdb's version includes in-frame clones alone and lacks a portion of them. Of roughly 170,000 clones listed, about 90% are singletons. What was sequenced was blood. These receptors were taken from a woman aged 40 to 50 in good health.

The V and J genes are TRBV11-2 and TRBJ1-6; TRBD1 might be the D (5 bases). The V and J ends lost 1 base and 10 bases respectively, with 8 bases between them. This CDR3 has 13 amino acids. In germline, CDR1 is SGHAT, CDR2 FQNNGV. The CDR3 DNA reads TGTGCCAGCAGCTTAGGGACAAGCTCACCCCTCCACTTT. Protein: CASSLGTSSPLHF.

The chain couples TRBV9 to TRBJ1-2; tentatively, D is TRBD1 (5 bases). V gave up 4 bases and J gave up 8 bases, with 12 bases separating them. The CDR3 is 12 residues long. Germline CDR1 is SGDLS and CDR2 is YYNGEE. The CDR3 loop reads CASSNGGWGYTF. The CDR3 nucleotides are TGTGCCAGCAGCAACGGGGGTTGGGGCTACACCTTC.

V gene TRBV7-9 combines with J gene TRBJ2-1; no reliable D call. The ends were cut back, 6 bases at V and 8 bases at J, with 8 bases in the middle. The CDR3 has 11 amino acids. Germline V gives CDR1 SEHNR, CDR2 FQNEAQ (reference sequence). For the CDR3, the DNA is TGTGCCAGCAGGCCTTTTGATGAGCAGTTCTTC. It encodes CASRPFDEQFF.

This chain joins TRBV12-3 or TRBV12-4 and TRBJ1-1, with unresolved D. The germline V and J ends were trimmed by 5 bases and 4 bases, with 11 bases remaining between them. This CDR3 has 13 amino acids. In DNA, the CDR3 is TGTGCCAGCAGTCCTCAAGTTGGCACTGAAGCTTTCTTT. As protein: CASSPQVGTEAFF.

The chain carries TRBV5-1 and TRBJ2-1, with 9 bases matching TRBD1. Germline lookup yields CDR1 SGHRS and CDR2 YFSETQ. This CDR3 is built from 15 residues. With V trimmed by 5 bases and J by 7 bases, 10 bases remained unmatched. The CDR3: CASSDPGQGGNEQFF. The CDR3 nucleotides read TGCGCCAGCAGTGATCCGGGACAGGGAGGGAATGAGCAGTTCTTC.

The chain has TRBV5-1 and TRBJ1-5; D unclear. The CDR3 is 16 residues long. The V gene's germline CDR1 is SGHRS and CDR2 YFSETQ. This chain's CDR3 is CVTPTSLRGCNQPQHF. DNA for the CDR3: TGCGTTACACCCACAAGTTTGCGGGGATGCAATCAGCCCCAGCATTTT.

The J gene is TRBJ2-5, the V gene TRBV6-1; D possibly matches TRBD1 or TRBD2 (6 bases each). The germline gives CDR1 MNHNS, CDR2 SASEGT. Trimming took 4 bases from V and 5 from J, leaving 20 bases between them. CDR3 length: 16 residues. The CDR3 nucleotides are TGTGCCAGCAGTGGGGATGGGGGGCCGGGGGAGGAGACCCAGTACTTC. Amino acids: CASSGDGGPGEETQYF.

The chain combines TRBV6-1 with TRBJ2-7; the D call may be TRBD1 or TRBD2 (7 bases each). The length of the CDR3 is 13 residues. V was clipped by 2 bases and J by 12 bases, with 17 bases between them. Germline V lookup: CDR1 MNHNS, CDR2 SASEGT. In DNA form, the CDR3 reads TGTGCCAGCAGTGAATGGCGGGGGACAGTTCCGTACTTC. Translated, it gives CASSEWRGTVPYF.

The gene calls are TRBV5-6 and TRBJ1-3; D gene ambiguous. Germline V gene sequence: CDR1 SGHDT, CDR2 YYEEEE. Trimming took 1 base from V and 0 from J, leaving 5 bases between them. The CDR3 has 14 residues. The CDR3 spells CASSLRSSGNTIYF. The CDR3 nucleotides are TGTGCCAGCAGCTTGCGAAGCTCTGGAAACACCATATATTTT.